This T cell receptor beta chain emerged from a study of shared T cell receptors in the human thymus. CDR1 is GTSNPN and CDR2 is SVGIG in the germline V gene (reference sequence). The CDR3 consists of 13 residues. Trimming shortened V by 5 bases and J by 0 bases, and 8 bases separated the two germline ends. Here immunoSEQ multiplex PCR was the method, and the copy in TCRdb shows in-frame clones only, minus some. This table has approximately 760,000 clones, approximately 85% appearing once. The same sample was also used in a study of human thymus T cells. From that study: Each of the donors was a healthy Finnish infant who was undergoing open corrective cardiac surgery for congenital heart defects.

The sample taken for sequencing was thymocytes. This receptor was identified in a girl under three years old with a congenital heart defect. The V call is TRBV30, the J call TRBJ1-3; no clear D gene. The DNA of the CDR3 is TGTGCCTGGGGCCCGTCCTCTGGAAACACCATATATTTT. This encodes CAWGPSSGNTIYF. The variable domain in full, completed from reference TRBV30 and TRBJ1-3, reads SQTIHQWPATLVQPVGSPLSLECTVEGTSNPNLYWYRQAAGRGLQLLFYSVGIGQISSEVPQNLSASRPQDRQFILSSKKLLLSDSGFYLCAWGPSSGNTIYFGEGSWLTVV.